The rows below give T cell receptor beta chains drawn from one sample of a study of cytomegalovirus exposure and HLA in healthy donors. Only in-frame clones appear in the TCRdb table, and some are missing; sequencing was by immunoSEQ multiplex PCR. The sample has around 91,000 clones, approximately 84% seen once; the top ten hold 2.1%. What was sequenced was PBMCs. The receptors stem from a man aged 18 to 29 in good health and CMV-seronegative. The CDR3 runs from the conserved cysteine through the conserved F or W. A D gene is named only where the DNA matches it firmly. Not all rows give a size; the values are once, few, many and, for expanded clones, a class.

D	size	J	V	CDR3	DNA
-	-	TRBJ1-1	TRBV5-1	CASRKQGADTEAFF	TGCGCCAGCAGAAAACAGGGTGCGGACACTGAAGCTTTCTTT
TRBD1	-	TRBJ1-2	TRBV30	CAWSVLGTANGYTF	TGTGCCTGGAGTGTACTTGGGACAGCGAACGGCTACACCTTC
TRBD1	once	TRBJ1-5	TRBV30	CAWSPRTGGVYQPQHF	TGTGCCTGGAGTCCGAGGACAGGGGGGGTTTATCAGCCCCAGCATTTT
TRBD1	-	TRBJ1-1	TRBV27	CASGQAGTPNTEAFF	TGTGCCAGTGGACAGGCAGGGACACCAAACACTGAAGCTTTCTTT
TRBD1	-	TRBJ1-4	TRBV5-5	CASSQVPAHGTGSFGVFF	TGTGCCAGCAGCCAGGTTCCCGCCCACGGGACAGGAAGCTTTGGGGTGTTTTTT
-	-	TRBJ2-7	TRBV5-4	CASSGISSYEQYF	TGTGCCAGCAGCGGTATTAGCTCCTACGAGCAGTACTTC
TRBD1	-	TRBJ1-2	TRBV29-1	CSVADRGRANYGYTF	TGCAGCGTGGCGGACAGGGGCCGAGCTAACTATGGCTACACCTTC
-	-	TRBJ2-7	TRBV6-5	CASRHTAAPIYEQYF	TGTGCCAGCAGACACACGGCGGCCCCGATCTACGAGCAGTACTTC
-	few	TRBJ1-2	TRBV30	CAWSARGRVGGVGGYTF	TGTGCCTGGAGTGCACGTGGCCGGGTGGGGGGGGTTGGTGGCTACACCTTC
-	-	TRBJ2-2	TRBV27	CASMRASVRGIITGELFF	TGTGCCAGCATGAGGGCTTCGGTACGCGGGATTATAACCGGGGAGCTGTTTTTT
TRBD2	-	TRBJ2-5	TRBV5-4	CASSAGLAGETQYF	TGTGCCAGCAGCGCGGGACTAGCGGGAGAGACCCAGTACTTC
-	-	TRBJ2-7	TRBV6-5	CASSTAGTTYEQYF	TGTGCCAGCAGTACTGCCGGGACAACTTACGAGCAGTACTTC
TRBD1	few	TRBJ2-7	TRBV6-1	CASSARDRHYEQYF	TGTGCCAGCAGTGCACGGGACAGACACTACGAGCAGTACTTC
TRBD2	-	TRBJ2-1	TRBV6-1	CASSVNRLATNEQFF	TGTGCCAGCAGTGTAAATCGACTAGCTACCAATGAGCAGTTCTTC
-	once	TRBJ2-7	TRBV6-1	CASTTGTIYYEQYF	TGTGCCAGCACCACAGGGACCATTTACTACGAGCAGTACTTC
-	-	TRBJ1-1	TRBV29-1	CRAGSGRFEAFF	TGCAGGGCGGGGTCGGGCCGATTTGAAGCTTTCTTT
-	-	TRBJ1-3	TRBV19	CASRDGSSGNTIYF	TGTGCCAGTAGGGACGGGAGCTCTGGAAACACCATATATTTT
TRBD1	-	TRBJ2-7	TRBV5-1	CASSAGDRVSYEQYF	TGCGCCAGCAGCGCGGGGGACAGGGTGTCCTACGAGCAGTACTTC
-	-	TRBJ2-1	TRBV6-4	CASSDASRVNEQFF	TGTGCCAGCAGTGACGCGAGCAGGGTCAATGAGCAGTTCTTC
-	once	TRBJ2-3	TRBV29-1	CSVEDRARRSKGTDTQYF	TGCAGCGTTGAAGATCGAGCTAGGCGGTCTAAGGGCACAGATACGCAGTATTTT
TRBD1	few	TRBJ1-6	TRBV15	CATSRGQGDNSPLHF	TGTGCCACCAGCAGAGGACAGGGGGATAATTCACCCCTCCACTTT
-	-	TRBJ2-5	TRBV4-2	CASSQEGAGLQETQYF	TGTGCCAGCAGCCAAGAGGGAGCGGGCCTGCAAGAGACCCAGTACTTC
-	-	TRBJ1-1	TRBV6-5	CASSNIIGRAEAFF	TGTGCCAGCAGCAATATTATAGGGAGGGCTGAAGCTTTCTTT
-	-	TRBJ1-1	TRBV6-1	CASSEPAQVTEAFF	TGTGCCAGCAGTGAACCCGCACAGGTCACTGAAGCTTTCTTT
-	-	TRBJ2-5	TRBV5-4	CASSRGTETQYF	TGTGCCAGCAGCCGGGGGACTGAGACCCAGTACTTC
-	-	TRBJ2-5	TRBV7-9	CASRRDAQETQYF	TGTGCCAGCAGGCGGGACGCACAAGAGACCCAGTACTTC